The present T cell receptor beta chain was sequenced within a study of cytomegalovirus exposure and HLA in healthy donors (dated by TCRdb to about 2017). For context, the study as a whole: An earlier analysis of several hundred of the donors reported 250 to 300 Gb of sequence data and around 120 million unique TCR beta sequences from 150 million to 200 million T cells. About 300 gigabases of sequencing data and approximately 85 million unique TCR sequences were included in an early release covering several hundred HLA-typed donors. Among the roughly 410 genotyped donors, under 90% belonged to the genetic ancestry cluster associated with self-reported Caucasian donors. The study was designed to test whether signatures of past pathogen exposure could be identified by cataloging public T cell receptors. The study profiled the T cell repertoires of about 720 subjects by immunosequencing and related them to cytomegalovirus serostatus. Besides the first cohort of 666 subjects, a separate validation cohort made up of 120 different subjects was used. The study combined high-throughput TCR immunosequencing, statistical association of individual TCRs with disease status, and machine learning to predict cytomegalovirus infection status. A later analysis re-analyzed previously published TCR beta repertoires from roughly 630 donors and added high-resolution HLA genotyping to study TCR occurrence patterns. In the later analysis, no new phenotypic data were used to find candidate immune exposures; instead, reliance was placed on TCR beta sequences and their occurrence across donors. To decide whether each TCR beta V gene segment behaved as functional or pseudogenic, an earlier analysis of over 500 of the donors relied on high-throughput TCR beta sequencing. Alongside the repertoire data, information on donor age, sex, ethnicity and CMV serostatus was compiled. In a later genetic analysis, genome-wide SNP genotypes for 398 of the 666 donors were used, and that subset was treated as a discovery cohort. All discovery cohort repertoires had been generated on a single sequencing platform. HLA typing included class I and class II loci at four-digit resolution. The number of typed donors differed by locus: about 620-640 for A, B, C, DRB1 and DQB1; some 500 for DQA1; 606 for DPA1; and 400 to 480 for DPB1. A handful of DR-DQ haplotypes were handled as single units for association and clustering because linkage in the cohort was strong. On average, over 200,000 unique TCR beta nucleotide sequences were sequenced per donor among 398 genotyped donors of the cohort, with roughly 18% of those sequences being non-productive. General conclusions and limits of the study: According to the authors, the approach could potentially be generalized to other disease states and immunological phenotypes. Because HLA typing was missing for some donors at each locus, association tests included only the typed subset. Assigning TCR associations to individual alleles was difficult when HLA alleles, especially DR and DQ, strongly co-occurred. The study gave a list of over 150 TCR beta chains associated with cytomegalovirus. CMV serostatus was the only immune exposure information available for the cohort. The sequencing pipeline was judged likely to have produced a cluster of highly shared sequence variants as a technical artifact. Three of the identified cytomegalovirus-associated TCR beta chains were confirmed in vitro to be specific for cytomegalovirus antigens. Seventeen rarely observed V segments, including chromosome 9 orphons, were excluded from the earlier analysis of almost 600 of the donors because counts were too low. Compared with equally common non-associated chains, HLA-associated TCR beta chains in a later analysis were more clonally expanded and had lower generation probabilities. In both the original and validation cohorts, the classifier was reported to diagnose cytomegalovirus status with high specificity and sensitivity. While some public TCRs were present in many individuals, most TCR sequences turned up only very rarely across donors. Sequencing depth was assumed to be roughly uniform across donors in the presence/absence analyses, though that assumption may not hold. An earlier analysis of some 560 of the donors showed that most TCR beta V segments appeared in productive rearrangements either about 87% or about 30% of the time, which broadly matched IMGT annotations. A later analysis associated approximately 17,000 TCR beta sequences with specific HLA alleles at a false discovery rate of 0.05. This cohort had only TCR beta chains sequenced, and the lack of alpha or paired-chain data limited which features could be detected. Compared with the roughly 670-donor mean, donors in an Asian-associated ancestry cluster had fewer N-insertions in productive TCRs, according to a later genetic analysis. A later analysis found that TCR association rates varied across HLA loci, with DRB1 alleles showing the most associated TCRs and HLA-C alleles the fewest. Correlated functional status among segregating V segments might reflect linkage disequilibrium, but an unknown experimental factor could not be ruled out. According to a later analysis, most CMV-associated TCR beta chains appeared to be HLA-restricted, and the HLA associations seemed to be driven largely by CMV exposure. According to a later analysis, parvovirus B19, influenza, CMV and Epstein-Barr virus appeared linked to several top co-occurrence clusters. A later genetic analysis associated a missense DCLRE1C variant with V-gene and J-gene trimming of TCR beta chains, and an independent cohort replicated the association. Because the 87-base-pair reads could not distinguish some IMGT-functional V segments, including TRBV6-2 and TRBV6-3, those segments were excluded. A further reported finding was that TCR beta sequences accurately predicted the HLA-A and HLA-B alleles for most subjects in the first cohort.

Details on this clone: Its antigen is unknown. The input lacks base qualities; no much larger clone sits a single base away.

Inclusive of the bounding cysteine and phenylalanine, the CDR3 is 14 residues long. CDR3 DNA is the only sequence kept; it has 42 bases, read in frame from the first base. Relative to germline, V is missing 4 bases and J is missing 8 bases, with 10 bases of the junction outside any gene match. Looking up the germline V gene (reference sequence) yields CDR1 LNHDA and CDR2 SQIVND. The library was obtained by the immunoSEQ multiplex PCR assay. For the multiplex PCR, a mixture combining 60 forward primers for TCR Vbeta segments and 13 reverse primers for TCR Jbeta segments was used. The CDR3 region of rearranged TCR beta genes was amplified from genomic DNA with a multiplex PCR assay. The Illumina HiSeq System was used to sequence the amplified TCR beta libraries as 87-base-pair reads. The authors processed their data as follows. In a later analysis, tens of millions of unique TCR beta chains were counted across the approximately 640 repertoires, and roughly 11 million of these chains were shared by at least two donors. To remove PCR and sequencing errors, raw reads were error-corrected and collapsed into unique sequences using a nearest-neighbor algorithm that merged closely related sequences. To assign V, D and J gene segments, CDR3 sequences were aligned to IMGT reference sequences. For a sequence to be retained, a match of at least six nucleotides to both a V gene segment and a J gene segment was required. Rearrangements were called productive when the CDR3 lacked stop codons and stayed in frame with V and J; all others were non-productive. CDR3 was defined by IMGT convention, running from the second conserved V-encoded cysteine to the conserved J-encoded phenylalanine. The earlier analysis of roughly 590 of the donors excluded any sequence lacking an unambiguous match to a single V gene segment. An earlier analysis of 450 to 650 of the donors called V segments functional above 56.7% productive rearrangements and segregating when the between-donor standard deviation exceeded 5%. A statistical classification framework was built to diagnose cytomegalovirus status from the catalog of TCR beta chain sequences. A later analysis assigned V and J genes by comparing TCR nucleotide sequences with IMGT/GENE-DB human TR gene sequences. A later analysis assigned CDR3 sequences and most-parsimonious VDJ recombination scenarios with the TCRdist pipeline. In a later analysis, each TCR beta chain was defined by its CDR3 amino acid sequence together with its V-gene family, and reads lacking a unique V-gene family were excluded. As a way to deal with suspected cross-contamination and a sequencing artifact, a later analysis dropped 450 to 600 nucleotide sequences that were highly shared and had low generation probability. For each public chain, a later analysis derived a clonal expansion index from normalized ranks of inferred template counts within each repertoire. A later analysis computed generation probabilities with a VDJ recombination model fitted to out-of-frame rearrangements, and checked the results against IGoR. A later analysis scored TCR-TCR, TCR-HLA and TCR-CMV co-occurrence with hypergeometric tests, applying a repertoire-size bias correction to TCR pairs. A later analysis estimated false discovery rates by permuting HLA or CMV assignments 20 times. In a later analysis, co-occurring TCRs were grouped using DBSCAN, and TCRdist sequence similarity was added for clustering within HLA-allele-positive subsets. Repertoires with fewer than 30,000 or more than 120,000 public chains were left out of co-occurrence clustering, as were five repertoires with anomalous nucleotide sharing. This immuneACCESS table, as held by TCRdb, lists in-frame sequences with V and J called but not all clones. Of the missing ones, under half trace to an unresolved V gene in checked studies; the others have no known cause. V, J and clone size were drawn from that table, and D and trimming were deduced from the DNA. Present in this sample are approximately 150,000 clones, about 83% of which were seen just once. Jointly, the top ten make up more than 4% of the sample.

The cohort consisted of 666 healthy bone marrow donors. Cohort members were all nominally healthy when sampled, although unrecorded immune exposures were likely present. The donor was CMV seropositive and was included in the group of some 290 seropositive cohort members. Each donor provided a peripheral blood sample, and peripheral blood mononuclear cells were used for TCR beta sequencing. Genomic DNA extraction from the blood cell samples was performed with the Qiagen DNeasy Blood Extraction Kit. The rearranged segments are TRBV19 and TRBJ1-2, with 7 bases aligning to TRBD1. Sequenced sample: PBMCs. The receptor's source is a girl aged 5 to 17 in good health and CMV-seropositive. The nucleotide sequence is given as TGTGCCAGTAGTACGGGGGACAGTTCGGAAGGCTACACCTTC. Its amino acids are CASSTGDSSEGYTF.